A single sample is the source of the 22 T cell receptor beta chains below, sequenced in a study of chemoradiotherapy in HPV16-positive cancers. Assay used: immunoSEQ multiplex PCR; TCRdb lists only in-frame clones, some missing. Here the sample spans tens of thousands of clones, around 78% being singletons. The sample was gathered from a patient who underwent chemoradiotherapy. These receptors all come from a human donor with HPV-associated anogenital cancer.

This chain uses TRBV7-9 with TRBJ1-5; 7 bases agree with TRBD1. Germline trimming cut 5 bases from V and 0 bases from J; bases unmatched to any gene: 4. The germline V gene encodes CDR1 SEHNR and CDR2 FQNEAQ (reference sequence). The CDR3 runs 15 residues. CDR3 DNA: TGTGCCAGCAGCCGTACAGGGGATAGCAATCAGCCCCAGCATTTT. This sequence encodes CASSRTGDSNQPQHF.

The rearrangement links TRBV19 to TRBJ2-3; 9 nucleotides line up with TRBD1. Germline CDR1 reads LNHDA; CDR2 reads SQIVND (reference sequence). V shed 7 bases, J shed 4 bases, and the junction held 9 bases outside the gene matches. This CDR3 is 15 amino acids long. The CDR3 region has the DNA TGTGCCAGTACGGGAGGACAGGGGTTGGCAGATACGCAGTATTTT. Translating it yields CASTGGQGLADTQYF.

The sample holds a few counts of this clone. The CDR3 loop is CASSTLETQYF. The CDR3 nucleotides are TGTGCCAGCAGTACCCTAGAGACCCAGTACTTC. The chain carries TRBV28 and TRBJ2-5, with D unclear. The germline gives CDR1 MDHEN, CDR2 SYDVKM. The ends were cut back, 5 bases at V and 4 bases at J, with 5 bases in the middle. This CDR3 has 11 amino acids.

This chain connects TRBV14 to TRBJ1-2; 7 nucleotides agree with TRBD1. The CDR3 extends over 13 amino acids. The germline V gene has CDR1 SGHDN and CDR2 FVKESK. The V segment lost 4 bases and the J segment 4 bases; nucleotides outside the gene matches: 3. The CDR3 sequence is CASSPGQSYGYTF. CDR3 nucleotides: TGTGCCAGCAGCCCGGGACAGAGCTATGGCTACACCTTC.

The CDR3 DNA is TGCGCCAGCAGTGAACTTCCCCGGGATGAGCAGTTCTTC. Protein sequence: CASSELPRDEQFF. The chain links TRBV10-1 to TRBJ2-1; D call uncertain. The CDR3 is made up of 13 amino acids. Trimming stripped 3 bases from V and 8 bases from J, with 11 bases between. Germline V gene lookup returns CDR1 WNHNN and CDR2 SYGVQD (reference sequence).

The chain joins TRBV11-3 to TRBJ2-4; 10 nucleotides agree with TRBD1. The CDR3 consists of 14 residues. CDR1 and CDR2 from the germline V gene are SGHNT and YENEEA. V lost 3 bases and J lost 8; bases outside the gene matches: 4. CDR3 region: CASSFWDRGYIQYF. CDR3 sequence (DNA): TGTGCCAGCAGCTTCTGGGACAGGGGCTACATTCAGTACTTC.

CDR3 amino acids: CASSLVGGRGVLDEQFF. As DNA, the CDR3 is TGCGCCAGCAGCTTGGTTGGTGGCAGGGGCGTTCTTGATGAGCAGTTCTTC. The rearrangement links TRBV5-1 to TRBJ2-1; D might be TRBD1 (6 bases). The CDR3 length is 17 residues. Germline values: CDR1 SGHRS, CDR2 YFSETQ. V lost 0 bases, J lost 8 bases, and 21 bases lay in between.

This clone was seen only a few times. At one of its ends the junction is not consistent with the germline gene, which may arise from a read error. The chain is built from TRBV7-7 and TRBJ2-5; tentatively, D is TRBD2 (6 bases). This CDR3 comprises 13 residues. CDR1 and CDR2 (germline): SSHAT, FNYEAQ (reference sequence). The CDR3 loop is CASSTGLQETQYF. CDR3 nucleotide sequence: TGTGCTAGCAGCACGGGACTTCAAGAGACCCAGTACTTC.

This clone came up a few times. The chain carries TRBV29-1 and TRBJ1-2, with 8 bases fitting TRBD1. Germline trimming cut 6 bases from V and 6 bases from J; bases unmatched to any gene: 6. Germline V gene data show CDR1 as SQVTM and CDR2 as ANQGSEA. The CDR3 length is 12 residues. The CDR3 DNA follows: TGCAGCGTGGACACGGACAGGGATGGCTACACCTTC. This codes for CSVDTDRDGYTF.

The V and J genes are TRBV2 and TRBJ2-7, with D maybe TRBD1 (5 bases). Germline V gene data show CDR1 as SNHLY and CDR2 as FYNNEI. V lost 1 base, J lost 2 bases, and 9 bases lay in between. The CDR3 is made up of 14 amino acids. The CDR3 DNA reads TGTGCCAGCAGTGAAGGCGACAGCCCCTACGAGCAGTACTTC. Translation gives CASSEGDSPYEQYF.

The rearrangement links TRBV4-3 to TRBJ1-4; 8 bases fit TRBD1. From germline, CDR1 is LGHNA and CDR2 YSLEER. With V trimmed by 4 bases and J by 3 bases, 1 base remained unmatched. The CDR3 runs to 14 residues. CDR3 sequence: CASSPDRANEKLFF. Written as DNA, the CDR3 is TGCGCCAGCAGCCCGGACAGGGCTAATGAAAAACTGTTTTTT.

The CDR3 is CASTLSRSPGELFF. CDR3 in DNA: TGTGCCAGCACCCTATCTAGGAGTCCCGGGGAGCTGTTTTTT. V is TRBV9 and J is TRBJ2-2; unclear D gene. The length of the CDR3 is 14 residues. The V gene's germline CDR1 is SGDLS and CDR2 YYNGEE. Between the trimmed V and J ends, which lost 6 bases and 6 bases, there was a span of 15 bases.

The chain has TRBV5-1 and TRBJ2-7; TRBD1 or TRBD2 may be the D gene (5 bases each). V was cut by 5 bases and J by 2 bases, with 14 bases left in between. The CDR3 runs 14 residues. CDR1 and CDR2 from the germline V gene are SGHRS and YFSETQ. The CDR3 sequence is CASRWARGPYEQYF. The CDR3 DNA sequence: TGCGCCAGCAGATGGGCGAGGGGCCCCTACGAGCAGTACTTC.

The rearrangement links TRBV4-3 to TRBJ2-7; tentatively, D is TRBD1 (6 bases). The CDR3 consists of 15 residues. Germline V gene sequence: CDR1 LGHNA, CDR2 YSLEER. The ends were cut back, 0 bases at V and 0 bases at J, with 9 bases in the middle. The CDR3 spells CASSQEGASSYEQYF. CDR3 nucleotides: TGCGCCAGCAGCCAAGAGGGGGCGAGCTCCTACGAGCAGTACTTC.

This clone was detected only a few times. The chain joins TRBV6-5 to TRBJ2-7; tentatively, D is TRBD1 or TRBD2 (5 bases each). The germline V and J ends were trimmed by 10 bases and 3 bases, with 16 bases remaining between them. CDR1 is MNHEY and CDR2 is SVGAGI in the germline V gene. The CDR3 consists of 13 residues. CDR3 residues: CATSRDEDYEQYF. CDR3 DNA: TGTGCCACCAGCAGGGACGAAGACTACGAGCAGTACTTC.

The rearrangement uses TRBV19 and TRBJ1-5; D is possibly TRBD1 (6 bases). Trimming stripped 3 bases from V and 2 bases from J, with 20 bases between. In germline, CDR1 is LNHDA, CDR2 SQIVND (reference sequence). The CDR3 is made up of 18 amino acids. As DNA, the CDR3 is TGTGCCAGTAGTATGGCGGGTGGCGGGGGCAGTGGCAATCAGCCCCAGCATTTT. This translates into CASSMAGGGGSGNQPQHF.

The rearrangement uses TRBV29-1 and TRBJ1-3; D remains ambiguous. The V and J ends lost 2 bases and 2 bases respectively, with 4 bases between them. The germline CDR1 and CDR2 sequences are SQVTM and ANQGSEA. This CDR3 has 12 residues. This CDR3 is CSVEQAGNTIYF. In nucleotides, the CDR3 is TGCAGCGTTGAACAAGCTGGAAACACCATATATTTT.

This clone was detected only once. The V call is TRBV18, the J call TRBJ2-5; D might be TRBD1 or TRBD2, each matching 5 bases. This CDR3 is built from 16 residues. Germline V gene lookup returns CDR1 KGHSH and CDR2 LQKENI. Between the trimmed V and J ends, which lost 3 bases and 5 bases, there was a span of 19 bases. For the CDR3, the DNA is TGTGCCAGCTCACCTCTCGGGGCGACGTCAGCGGAGACCCAGTACTTC. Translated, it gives CASSPLGATSAETQYF.

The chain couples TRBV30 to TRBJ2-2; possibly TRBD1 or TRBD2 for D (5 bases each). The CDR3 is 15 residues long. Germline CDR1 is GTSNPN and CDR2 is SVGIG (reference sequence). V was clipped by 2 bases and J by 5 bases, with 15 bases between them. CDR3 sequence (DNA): TGTGCCTGGAGTATAGGGATTGAGGGGACCGGGGAGCTGTTTTTT. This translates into CAWSIGIEGTGELFF.

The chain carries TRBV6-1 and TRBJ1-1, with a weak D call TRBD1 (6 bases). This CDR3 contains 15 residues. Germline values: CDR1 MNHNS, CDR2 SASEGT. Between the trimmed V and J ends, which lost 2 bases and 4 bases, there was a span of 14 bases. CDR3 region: CASSERGAGGTEAFF. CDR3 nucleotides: TGTGCCAGCAGTGAAAGGGGGGCGGGAGGCACTGAAGCTTTCTTT.

CDR3 loop: CASSIAEFSYNEQFF. The CDR3 DNA reads as TGTGCCAGTAGTATTGCAGAATTTAGTTACAATGAGCAGTTCTTC. The chain recombines TRBV19 with TRBJ2-1; no reliable D call. Germline CDR1 is LNHDA and CDR2 is SQIVND (reference sequence). CDR3 length equals 15 residues. V lost 3 bases, J lost 4 bases, and 13 bases lay in between.

The CDR3 here is CASSRRGNEQFF. CDR3 DNA sequence: TGTGCCAGCAGCCGCCGGGGTAATGAGCAGTTCTTC. V usage is TRBV7-8 and J usage is TRBJ2-1; D may be TRBD2 (5 bases). This CDR3 has 12 residues. V lost 5 bases, J lost 7 bases, and 9 bases lay in between. Germline-derived CDR1 and CDR2 are SGHVS and FQNEAQ. Full variable domain (rest looked up from reference TRBV7-8 and TRBJ2-1): GAGVSQSPRYKVAKRGQDVALRCDPISGHVSLFWYQQALGQGPEFLTYFQNEAQLDKSGLPSDRFFAERPEGSVSTLKIQRTQQEDSAVYLCASSRRGNEQFFGPGTRLTVL.